One sample yielded the 11 T cell receptor beta chains listed below, sequenced in a study of shared T cell receptors in the human thymus. Clones were sequenced by immunoSEQ multiplex PCR, and TCRdb holds only the in-frame ones, with some missing. In the table there are 500,000 to 750,000 clones, 88% of which are singletons. This sample was shared with a second study, whose subject was human thymus T cells.

Sequenced: thymocytes. The source is a boy younger than two with a congenital heart defect.

The rearrangement uses TRBV4-1 and TRBJ1-1; 7 bases are a match to TRBD1. Per the germline V gene, CDR1 is MGHRA and CDR2 is YSYEKL. The CDR3 is made up of 14 amino acids. The J segment lost 3 bases and the V segment lost 4 bases, leaving 5 bases of the junction unmatched. The CDR3 DNA reads as TGCGCCAGCAGCCCGGGACAGAAAGACACTGAAGCTTTCTTT. Its protein product is CASSPGQKDTEAFF.

In this sample, this clone turned up a few times. The chain couples TRBV28 to TRBJ1-1; TRBD1 matches 9 bases. The CDR3 consists of 14 residues. Germline CDR1 and CDR2: MDHEN and SYDVKM. V shed 6 bases and J 10 bases; nucleotides not matched to a gene: 12. As DNA, the CDR3 is TGTGCCAGCAGCTTACCCAACAGGGGGCGGGGAGCTTTCTTT. Amino acid sequence: CASSLPNRGRGAFF.

The chain joins TRBV11-2 to TRBJ2-1; the match to TRBD2 covers 7 bases. CDR3 length: 15 amino acids. Germline CDR1 SGHAT, CDR2 FQNNGV. V gave up 5 bases and J gave up 0 bases; unmatched junction bases: 4. The CDR3 nucleotides read TGTGCCAGCAGCCTCGGGAGGAGCTCCTACAATGAGCAGTTCTTC. Protein product: CASSLGRSSYNEQFF.

V is TRBV6-1 and J is TRBJ2-7, with 11 bases identical to TRBD1. This CDR3 has 14 residues. Trimming removed 7 bases from V and 3 bases from J; junction bases left unmatched: 5. Germline CDR1 is MNHNS and CDR2 is SASEGT. CDR3 amino acids: CASTGDRGFYEQYF. In DNA, the CDR3 is TGTGCCAGCACCGGGGACAGGGGGTTCTACGAGCAGTACTTC.

This chain links TRBV18 with TRBJ2-7, with D possibly TRBD2 on 5 matching bases. The CDR3 runs 16 residues. V was clipped by 3 bases and J by 0 bases, with 15 bases between them. Germline V lookup: CDR1 KGHSH, CDR2 LQKENI. CDR3 sequence: CASSPRGVPSSYEQYF. CDR3 sequence (DNA): TGTGCCAGCTCACCCCGGGGAGTTCCAAGCTCCTACGAGCAGTACTTC.

V usage is TRBV4-3 and J usage is TRBJ2-5; 8 nucleotides agree with TRBD2. TRBJ2-7 explains the end of the DNA better; the J call may be wrong. The CDR3 covers 15 residues. CDR1 and CDR2 (germline): LGHNA, YSLEER. CDR3 DNA: TGCGCCAGCAGCCAATACGCGGGAGGTAACTACGAGCAGTACTTC. Amino acids: CASSQYAGGNYEQYF.

This clone was detected only a few times. V is TRBV19 and J is TRBJ1-1; D is undetermined. CDR1 and CDR2 (germline): LNHDA, SQIVND (reference sequence). The CDR3 covers 11 residues. Trimming removed 9 bases from V and 1 base from J, with 6 bases in between. CDR3 sequence: CASSGNTEAFF. CDR3 bases: TGTGCCAGCTCAGGGAACACTGAAGCTTTCTTT.

This chain connects TRBV4-1 to TRBJ2-5; 13 bases are shared with TRBD2. V shed 1 base, J shed 0 bases, and the junction held 5 bases outside the gene matches. The length of the CDR3 is 18 residues. The germline V gene has CDR1 MGHRA and CDR2 YSYEKL. In nucleotides, the CDR3 is TGCGCCAGCAGCCAAGGACTAGCGGGAGGACCGTACCAAGAGACCCAGTACTTC. It translates to CASSQGLAGGPYQETQYF.

The chain carries TRBV4-3 and TRBJ2-3; TRBD2 matches 11 bases. Germline CDR1 LGHNA, CDR2 YSLEER. The CDR3 consists of 21 residues. The junction had 15 bases not matched to a gene; V was cut back by 0 bases and J by 1 base. The chain's CDR3 is CASSQEGDGTSGPRGTDTQYF. As DNA, the CDR3 is TGCGCCAGCAGCCAAGAGGGGGATGGGACTAGCGGCCCCAGGGGCACAGATACGCAGTATTTT.

The V call is TRBV5-1, the J call TRBJ2-5; weak D call: TRBD1 (5 bases). Per the germline V gene, CDR1 is SGHRS and CDR2 is YFSETQ. The CDR3 length is 13 residues. V dropped 0 bases and J dropped 2 bases, with 5 bases sitting between them. The CDR3 sequence: CASSLGQQETQYF. CDR3 in DNA: TGCGCCAGCAGCTTGGGACAGCAAGAGACCCAGTACTTC.

In its sample, this clone was seen once. The chain joins TRBV4-1 to TRBJ2-5; a possible D gene is TRBD2 (5 bases). The V gene's germline CDR1 is MGHRA and CDR2 YSYEKL. V was cut by 4 bases and J by 9 bases, with 18 bases left in between. The CDR3 is 14 residues long. CDR3 residues: CASSPEVVLGAQYF. CDR3 in DNA: TGCGCCAGCAGCCCAGAGGTCGTGCTCGGGGCCCAGTACTTC.